Shown below are 24 T cell receptor beta chains from a single sample sequenced in a study of lymphopenia after photon versus proton radiotherapy. Clones were sequenced by immunoSEQ multiplex PCR, and TCRdb holds only the in-frame ones, with some missing. The sample consists of 10,000 to 15,000 clones, about 88% of them appearing once. Sequenced material: peripheral blood, taken from a patient treated with photon-based radiotherapy. The receptors derive from a man between 60 and 75 years old with pancreatic cancer.

The V call is TRBV13, the J call TRBJ2-2; TRBD1 is a possible D gene (5 bases). The CDR3 is 17 residues long. V lost 2 bases to trimming and J lost 3 bases, with 16 bases between them. Looked up from germline, CDR1 is PRHDT and CDR2 is FYEKMQ (reference sequence). CDR3 in amino acids: CASSLRARVGHTGELFF. CDR3 in DNA: TGTGCCAGCAGCTTAAGGGCCAGGGTCGGGCACACCGGGGAGCTGTTTTTT. Looking up the rest from reference TRBV13 and TRBJ2-2 gives the full variable domain: AAGVIQSPRHLIKEKRETATLKCYPIPRHDTVYWYQQGPGQDPQFLISFYEKMQSDKGSIPDRFSAQQFSDYHSELNMSSLELGDSALYFCASSLRARVGHTGELFFGEGSRLTVL.

The chain uses TRBV11-2 and TRBJ2-3; D gene unclear. V lost 1 base and J lost 0, with 8 bases in between. Germline-derived CDR1 and CDR2 are SGHAT and FQNNGV. The CDR3 is made up of 15 amino acids. The CDR3 DNA follows: TGTGCCAGCAGCTTAGCGAAGGGCAGCACAGATACGCAGTATTTT. It codes for CASSLAKGSTDTQYF.

DNA of the CDR3: TGTGCCAGCAGCTTAGGAGAGTACGAGCAGTACTTC. Protein: CASSLGEYEQYF. The rearrangement uses TRBV5-5 and TRBJ2-7; the D is unclear. This CDR3 has 12 amino acids. Per the germline V gene, CDR1 is SGHKS and CDR2 is YYEKEE (reference sequence). The ends were cut back, 2 bases at V and 4 bases at J, with 7 bases in the middle.

The rearrangement joins TRBV7-8 to TRBJ2-7; D remains unclear. The CDR3 sequence is 14 residues long. From germline, CDR1 is SGHVS and CDR2 FQNEAQ. V was clipped by 3 bases and J by 2 bases, with 11 bases between them. The CDR3 protein is CASSFGYYAYEQYF. The CDR3 DNA sequence: TGTGCCAGCAGCTTTGGTTACTATGCCTACGAGCAGTACTTC.

The chain is built from TRBV30 and TRBJ1-1; D remains unclear. The germline CDR1 and CDR2 sequences are GTSNPN and SVGIG (reference sequence). V lost 0 bases and J lost 7, with 6 bases in between. The CDR3 runs to 11 residues. CDR3 amino acids: CAWSVGLEAFF. The CDR3 DNA reads TGTGCCTGGAGTGTGGGCCTTGAAGCTTTCTTT.

The V gene is TRBV27, the J gene TRBJ2-2; weak D call: TRBD1 (6 bases). V gave up 6 bases and J gave up 0 bases, with 8 bases separating them. CDR1 is MNHEY and CDR2 is SMNVEV in the germline V gene (reference sequence). This CDR3 comprises 14 residues. The chain's CDR3 is CASSWTANTGELFF. The CDR3 DNA follows: TGTGCCAGCAGCTGGACAGCGAACACCGGGGAGCTGTTTTTT.

The gene calls are TRBV11-2 and TRBJ2-3; a possible D gene is TRBD2 (7 bases). Trimming pared 6 bases from V and 4 bases from J, leaving 14 bases between. The CDR3 runs 14 residues. Per the germline V gene, CDR1 is SGHAT and CDR2 is FQNNGV. This CDR3 is CASRGGATADTQYF. DNA of the CDR3: TGTGCCAGCAGGGGGGGGGCAACCGCAGATACGCAGTATTTT.

V is TRBV6-1 and J is TRBJ1-1, with D hard to call. Germline V gene data show CDR1 as MNHNS and CDR2 as SASEGT. This CDR3 has 13 residues. Trimming cost V 4 bases and J 4 bases, with 10 bases left between them. The CDR3 DNA follows: TGTGCCAGCAGTGGCGATCCTATCACTGAAGCTTTCTTT. Its protein is CASSGDPITEAFF.

This rearrangement joins TRBV4-1 to TRBJ2-4; no clear D gene. The CDR3 extends over 19 amino acids. The V end was cut by 3 bases, the J end by 0 bases, with 21 bases between. CDR1 is MGHRA and CDR2 is YSYEKL in the germline V gene. The CDR3 DNA reads TGCGCCAGCAGCCACCCTCTTGGGCTTCTCGCTCTAGCCAAAAACATTCAGTACTTC. It yields the protein CASSHPLGLLALAKNIQYF.

CDR3 sequence reads: CASSTSRGTNYGYTF. The CDR3 DNA sequence: TGTGCCAGCAGCACCTCCCGGGGAACAAACTATGGCTACACCTTC. The V gene is TRBV28, the J gene TRBJ1-2, with D unresolved. Between the trimmed V and J ends, which lost 6 bases and 2 bases, there was a span of 16 bases. The CDR3 covers 15 residues. The germline V gene encodes CDR1 MDHEN and CDR2 SYDVKM.

This chain connects TRBV5-5 to TRBJ1-5, with D tentatively TRBD1 (6 bases). CDR1 and CDR2 from the germline V gene are SGHKS and YYEKEE (reference sequence). The germline V and J ends were trimmed by 1 base and 5 bases, with 13 bases remaining between them. The CDR3 has 15 residues. The CDR3 sequence: CASSLNTGLDQPQHF. The CDR3 DNA is TGTGCCAGCAGCTTGAACACAGGGCTGGATCAGCCCCAGCATTTT.

This chain uses TRBV30 with TRBJ2-5; D gene unclear. Germline V lookup: CDR1 GTSNPN, CDR2 SVGIG (reference sequence). CDR3 length equals 13 residues. The ends were cut back, 5 bases at V and 3 bases at J, with 13 bases in the middle. CDR3 DNA sequence: TGTGCCTGGCACCACCGGGCGGAAGAGACCCAGTACTTC. It is translated as CAWHHRAEETQYF.

The CDR3 DNA reads TGCGCCAGCAGGCACTCCGCTAGCACAGATACGCAGTATTTT. This translates into CASRHSASTDTQYF. The J gene is TRBJ2-3, the V gene TRBV5-1, with D hard to call. CDR3 length: 14 amino acids. Germline lookup yields CDR1 SGHRS and CDR2 YFSETQ. Trimming took 5 bases from V and 0 from J, leaving 10 bases between them.

This clone was recorded only once. The V and J genes are TRBV5-3 and TRBJ2-2; D is ambiguous. TRBV5-3 has ORF status, its function being uncertain. The CDR3 consists of 16 residues. The V gene lost 4 bases and the J gene lost 4 bases, with 17 bases spanning the gap. The CDR3: CARSPCCQRCTGELFF. The CDR3, as DNA: TGTGCCAGAAGCCCCTGCTGCCAGCGTTGCACCGGGGAGCTGTTTTTT.

The chain employs TRBV2 and TRBJ1-1; D is ambiguous. CDR1 SNHLY and CDR2 FYNNEI come from the germline V gene. The CDR3 is made up of 13 amino acids. The V gene lost 4 bases and the J gene lost 1 base, with 7 bases spanning the gap. The CDR3 protein is CASSVDGNTEAFF. CDR3 coding DNA: TGTGCCAGCAGTGTTGACGGGAACACTGAAGCTTTCTTT.

V and J are TRBV6-1 and TRBJ1-2, with D perhaps matching TRBD1 (5 bases). V dropped 10 bases and J dropped 0 bases, with 9 bases sitting between them. This CDR3 spans 12 amino acids. The germline V gene encodes CDR1 MNHNS and CDR2 SASEGT. CDR3 nucleotides: TGTGCCACAAGACAGACTAACTATGGCTACACCTTC. Its protein is CATRQTNYGYTF.

J is TRBJ2-3 and V is TRBV6-5; D not certain. The germline CDR1 and CDR2 sequences are MNHEY and SVGAGI. With 7 bases removed from V and 4 bases from J, the gap between germline ends came to 12 bases. The CDR3 consists of 13 residues. CDR3 sequence (DNA): TGTGCCAGCACCCCCCTGCCCCCAGATACGCAGTATTTT. Its protein is CASTPLPPDTQYF.

The chain combines TRBV11-2 with TRBJ2-5; D gene uncertain. The germline CDR1 and CDR2 sequences are SGHAT and FQNNGV. The CDR3 consists of 15 residues. Trimming left V 1 base short and J 0 bases short, with 9 bases between. The CDR3 spells CASSLGAGHQETQYF. The CDR3 nucleotides read TGTGCCAGCAGCTTAGGGGCAGGACACCAAGAGACCCAGTACTTC.

This chain uses TRBV6-5 with TRBJ2-1; D could derive from TRBD1 or TRBD2 (6 bases each). The germline V gene has CDR1 MNHEY and CDR2 SVGAGI. The ends were cut back, 2 bases at V and 5 bases at J, with 10 bases in the middle. This CDR3 comprises 14 residues. The CDR3 loop reads CASSYGGPNNEQFF. In nucleotides, the CDR3 is TGTGCCAGCAGTTACGGGGGGCCGAACAATGAGCAGTTCTTC.

V gene TRBV7-9 combines with J gene TRBJ2-1; D ambiguous. CDR1 SEHNR and CDR2 FQNEAQ come from the germline V gene (reference sequence). Trimming took 3 bases from V and 8 from J, leaving 8 bases between them. This CDR3 is 12 amino acids long. The CDR3 bases are TGTGCCAGCAGCTTGAATCTTGATGAGCAGTTCTTC. Protein product: CASSLNLDEQFF.

The V gene is TRBV5-4, the J gene TRBJ2-1; 16 bases fit TRBD2. The CDR3 runs 16 residues. J gave up 9 bases and V 8 bases, and 11 bases lay outside the gene matches. The germline CDR1 and CDR2 sequences are SGHNT and YYREEE (reference sequence). The CDR3 nucleotides are TGTGCCAGGCGTCCCGGGACTAGCGGGGGGGAGGGTGAGCAGTTCTTC. Its translation: CARRPGTSGGEGEQFF.

The chain is built from TRBV29-1 and TRBJ1-2; weak D call: TRBD1 (5 bases). The germline CDR1 and CDR2 sequences are SQVTM and ANQGSEA. V lost 6 bases and J lost 8, with 13 bases in between. The CDR3 spans 11 residues. The CDR3 is CSVPDGGGYTF. The CDR3 bases are TGCAGCGTCCCCGACGGGGGGGGCTACACCTTC.

The V gene is TRBV6-1, the J gene TRBJ1-2; D not resolved. The CDR3 extends over 13 amino acids. In germline, CDR1 is MNHNS, CDR2 SASEGT. Trimming took 6 bases from V and 6 from J, leaving 14 bases between them. The CDR3 sequence is CASSFGREDGYTF. CDR3 nucleotides: TGTGCCAGCAGCTTCGGAAGGGAGGATGGCTACACCTTC.

This chain links TRBV11-1 with TRBJ2-1; unclear D gene. Germline V gives CDR1 SGHAT, CDR2 FQDESV (reference sequence). Trimming removed 6 bases from V and 1 base from J, with 13 bases in between. The CDR3 is made up of 15 amino acids. The CDR3 DNA reads as TGTGCCAGCAGACTCCGGTCACAGTCCTACAATGAGCAGTTCTTC. It translates to CASRLRSQSYNEQFF.